This T cell receptor beta chain derives from a study of early T cells in non-severe SARS-CoV-2 infection. Researchers tagged individual cDNA molecules with unique molecular identifiers. In TCRdb, the 5' RACE reads were re-called with MiXCR into one record per CDR3 protein. The table shows roughly 77,000 distinct CDR3 sequences, with approximately 12% occurring only once. This CDR3 spans 16 amino acids. CDR1 and CDR2 from the germline V gene are MGHRA and YSYEKL. The V gene lost 4 bases and the J gene lost 4 bases, with 19 bases spanning the gap. This receptor was taken from an adult who was a healthcare worker with PCR-confirmed SARS-CoV-2 infection or an uninfected control (not recorded which). J is TRBJ1-1 and V is TRBV4-1; D is unclear. Source material: whole blood. The CDR3 nucleotides are TGCGCCAGCAGCCCCCGCGCCGGGGTTTTCGGCACTGAAGCTTTCTTT. Protein product: CASSPRAGVFGTEAFF.